This T cell receptor beta chain came from a study of blood T cell repertoires in COVID-19. Turning to the study itself: Acute and convalescent COVID-19 samples came from the United States, Italy and Spain. PBMCs, B-cell-depleted T cells, or T cells were the source of the cDNA or gDNA that made up the material.

In the source study's methods: Estimation of nucleated cell counts was performed using reference gene primer amplification. The table came from immunoSEQ multiplex PCR; TCRdb's copy has only in-frame clones and leaves some out. That table supplies the V and J calls and clone size; D and trimming were determined from the DNA. This table has fewer than 250,000 clones, about 90% appearing once. Deletions cut 6 bases from V and 4 bases from J, with 15 bases between. The CDR3 is 14 residues long. In germline, CDR1 is LNHDA, CDR2 SQIVND (reference sequence). This clone has just one count. This sequence originates from a young man with acute or convalescent COVID-19. V is TRBV19 and J is TRBJ2-5; weak D call: TRBD2 (6 bases). The sample taken for sequencing was peripheral blood. The CDR3: CASSVPGARETQYF. For the CDR3, the DNA is TGTGCCAGTAGCGTCCCGGGAGCGAGAGAGACCCAGTACTTC.